These 17 T cell receptor beta chains share one sample of origin, sequenced in a study of T cell responses to AZD1222 COVID-19 vaccine. Using immunoSEQ multiplex PCR, the repertoire was profiled, and TCRdb retains in-frame clones only, with some absent. The profile shows 80,000 or so clones, about 85% of them singletons. Source: peripheral blood, taken on day 0 of AZD1222 vaccination. The source is an adult in good health.

This chain joins TRBV20-1 and TRBJ1-3; D is unresolved. CDR3 size: 11 residues. V was shortened by 1 base and J by 8 bases, with 6 bases between the two germline ends. In germline, CDR1 is DFQATT, CDR2 SNEGSKA (reference sequence). CDR3 sequence: CSARVGDTIYF. CDR3 sequence (DNA): TGCAGTGCTAGAGTGGGTGACACCATATATTTT.

The genes are TRBV10-3 and TRBJ1-2; D call uncertain. Trimming pared 2 bases from V and 3 bases from J, leaving 10 bases between. Germline V gene data show CDR1 as ENHRY and CDR2 as SYGVKD. This CDR3 comprises 14 residues. CDR3 protein: CAISEGERDYGYTF. Here the CDR3 DNA reads TGTGCCATCAGTGAGGGGGAAAGAGACTATGGCTACACCTTC.

This clone was observed a single time. This chain links TRBV19 with TRBJ1-1; D unclear. Germline CDR1 is LNHDA and CDR2 is SQIVND (reference sequence). The CDR3 has 13 amino acids. V lost 2 bases, J lost 5 bases, and 9 bases lay in between. The CDR3 DNA reads TGTGCCAGTAGTATATCTCAGGTAACTGAAGCTTTCTTT. It specifies CASSISQVTEAFF.

The chain recombines TRBV4-2 with TRBJ1-2; D is unclear. The germline V gene encodes CDR1 LGHNA and CDR2 YNFKEQ. CDR3 length equals 15 residues. Trimming removed 0 bases at V and 2 bases at J, with 10 bases between. The CDR3 reads CASSQEGIGNYGYTF. DNA of the CDR3: TGTGCCAGCAGCCAAGAAGGCATCGGAAACTATGGCTACACCTTC.

The chain links TRBV2 to TRBJ1-1; D gene uncertain. The CDR3 sequence is 12 residues long. V lost 5 bases and J lost 6, with 10 bases in between. CDR1 and CDR2 (germline): SNHLY, FYNNEI. The CDR3 nucleotides are TGTGCCAGCAGTACGAACGAACCTGAAGCTTTCTTT. Its protein is CASSTNEPEAFF. The variable domain in full, with the rest retrieved from reference TRBV2 and TRBJ1-1, is EPEVTQTPSHQVTQMGQEVILRCVPISNHLYFYWYRQILGQKVEFLVSFYNNEISEKSEIFDDQFSVERPDGSNFTLKIRSTKLEDSAMYFCASSTNEPEAFFGQGTRLTVV.

V usage is TRBV11-2 and J usage is TRBJ2-3; D may be TRBD1 or TRBD2 (5 bases each). From germline, CDR1 is SGHAT and CDR2 FQNNGV. The CDR3 extends over 15 amino acids. V lost 3 bases, J lost 2 bases, and 12 bases lay in between. CDR3 sequence (DNA): TGTGCCAGCAGCTTTGACGGGGCACACACAGATACGCAGTATTTT. This sequence encodes CASSFDGAHTDTQYF.

The chain joins TRBV29-1 to TRBJ2-7, with TRBD2 as a possible D gene (6 bases). Germline V gene lookup returns CDR1 SQVTM and CDR2 ANQGSEA. Trimming cost V 4 bases and J 1 base, with 11 bases left between them. CDR3 length: 13 residues. The CDR3 loop is CSVGAGRSYEQYF. The DNA for the CDR3 is TGCAGCGTTGGGGCGGGAAGGTCCTACGAGCAGTACTTC.

The rearrangement links TRBV27 to TRBJ2-7; D might be TRBD1 (6 bases). CDR3 size: 14 residues. V was trimmed by 2 bases and J by 4 bases, leaving 12 bases between them. Germline V gene lookup returns CDR1 MNHEY and CDR2 SMNVEV (reference sequence). The CDR3 DNA is TGTGCCAGCAGTTTAAAGGACAGCGGTTACGAGCAGTACTTC. Translation: CASSLKDSGYEQYF.

This clone appeared a single time. DNA of the CDR3: TGCAGCGTTGACTTTCCCGGACAGGGTAATGAAAAACTGTTTTTT. Translation gives CSVDFPGQGNEKLFF. The chain links TRBV29-1 to TRBJ1-4, with TRBD1 matching over 8 bases. The CDR3 has 15 amino acids. V was pared by 3 bases and J by 4 bases, with 7 bases of the junction left unmatched. Germline V gene data show CDR1 as SQVTM and CDR2 as ANQGSEA.

The chain carries TRBV7-9 and TRBJ1-5, with TRBD1 identical over 7 bases. The germline V gene encodes CDR1 SEHNR and CDR2 FQNEAQ (reference sequence). Trimming cost V 5 bases and J 6 bases; bases outside gene matches: 10. The CDR3 is 15 residues long. In nucleotides, the CDR3 is TGTGCCAGCAGCCCCACAGGGGAAGTTGGTCAGCCCCAGCATTTT. It specifies CASSPTGEVGQPQHF.

V gene TRBV10-3 combines with J gene TRBJ1-4; 8 positions match TRBD1. The CDR3 is 16 residues long. Germline assignment: CDR1 ENHRY and CDR2 SYGVKD. Trimming took 3 bases from V and 1 from J; bases not matched to a gene: 4. DNA of the CDR3: TGTGCCATCAGTGACTCGACAGGGGTAACTAATGAAAAACTGTTTTTT. The encoded protein is CAISDSTGVTNEKLFF.

The genes are TRBV5-5 and TRBJ2-6; tentatively, D is TRBD1 (6 bases). The V gene's germline CDR1 is SGHKS and CDR2 YYEKEE (reference sequence). The length of the CDR3 is 16 residues. V lost 2 bases to trimming and J lost 2 bases, with 11 bases between them. The CDR3 region is CASSFYGGAGANVLTF. CDR3 sequence (DNA): TGTGCCAGCAGCTTTTATGGGGGCGCTGGGGCCAACGTCCTGACTTTC.

J is TRBJ1-2 and V is TRBV6-1; unclear D gene. V was cut by 2 bases and J by 8 bases, with 9 bases left in between. The CDR3 loop spans 12 amino acids. CDR1 is MNHNS and CDR2 is SASEGT in the germline V gene. In DNA, the CDR3 is TGTGCCAGCAGTGAACGACCCATAGGCTACACCTTC. The encoded protein is CASSERPIGYTF.

This clone has only a few counts. The V gene is TRBV6-5, the J gene TRBJ2-3; D might be TRBD2 (7 bases). Germline V CDR1 and CDR2: MNHEY, SVGAGI. There are 15 residues in the CDR3. The germline V and J ends were trimmed by 6 bases and 3 bases, with 16 bases remaining between them. CDR3 DNA sequence: TGTGCCAGCAGCACGGGGGCGCGGGGGACAGATACGCAGTATTTT. Protein sequence: CASSTGARGTDTQYF.

The CDR3 region is CARNGWGPSGANVLTF. CDR3 in DNA: TGTGCCAGAAACGGCTGGGGCCCCTCTGGGGCCAACGTCCTGACTTTC. The chain carries TRBV7-9 and TRBJ2-6; tentatively, D is TRBD1 (5 bases). The CDR3 loop spans 16 amino acids. Germline lookup yields CDR1 SEHNR and CDR2 FQNEAQ (reference sequence). Deletions cut 9 bases from V and 0 bases from J, with 15 bases between. Full variable domain (remainder filled in from reference TRBV7-9 and TRBJ2-6): DTGVSQNPRHKITKRGQNVTFRCDPISEHNRLYWYRQTLGQGPEFLTYFQNEAQLEKSRLLSDRFSAERPKGSFSTLEIQRTEQGDSAMYLCARNGWGPSGANVLTFGAGSRLTVL.

This rearrangement joins TRBV5-6 to TRBJ1-1, with no clear D. This CDR3 has 17 amino acids. Trimming stripped 0 bases from V and 0 bases from J, with 15 bases between. CDR1 is SGHDT, CDR2 YYEEEE, per germline. This chain's CDR3 is CASSLAGEVRMNTEAFF. As DNA, the CDR3 is TGTGCCAGCAGCTTGGCCGGGGAAGTTCGTATGAACACTGAAGCTTTCTTT.

The V call is TRBV7-2, the J call TRBJ2-1; TRBD2 aligns across 9 bases. The CDR3 contains 16 residues. The germline V gene has CDR1 SGHTA and CDR2 FQGNSA. Trimming removed 1 base from V and 5 bases from J; junction bases left unmatched: 6. The CDR3 spells CASSLEASGNNNEQFF. CDR3 nucleotides: TGTGCCAGCAGCTTAGAGGCTAGCGGGAACAACAATGAGCAGTTCTTC.